Following are 9 T cell receptor beta chains from one sample sequenced in a study of early stage breast cancer tumors. Only in-frame clones appear in the TCRdb table, and some are missing; sequencing was by immunoSEQ multiplex PCR. The data hold about 53,000 clones, with 75% to 95% observed a single time. The sequenced material came from blood. All receptors derive from a person between 65 and 80 years old with breast cancer.

The chain employs TRBV10-1 and TRBJ2-3; 8 bases are shared with TRBD1. With 6 bases clipped from V and 4 bases from J, the junction kept 3 bases outside the gene matches. In germline, CDR1 is WNHNN, CDR2 SYGVQD (reference sequence). CDR3 length: 13 amino acids. The CDR3 DNA sequence: TGCGCCAGCAGAGGACAGGGCTCAGATACGCAGTATTTT. It yields the protein CASRGQGSDTQYF.

The rearrangement joins TRBV4-1 to TRBJ1-2, with 7 bases aligning to TRBD1. This CDR3 contains 16 residues. V dropped 1 base and J dropped 6; count of bases not matched to a gene: 11. The germline CDR1 and CDR2 sequences are MGHRA and YSYEKL. CDR3 region: CASSQGSTGATDGYTF. The CDR3 DNA follows: TGCGCCAGCAGCCAAGGCAGCACAGGGGCTACCGATGGCTACACCTTC.

V gene TRBV27 combines with J gene TRBJ2-5, with TRBD1 as a possible D gene (6 bases). This CDR3 has 14 residues. Germline V CDR1 and CDR2: MNHEY, SMNVEV (reference sequence). The V end lost 1 base, the J end lost 1 base, and 7 bases lay between the germline ends. The DNA for the CDR3 is TGTGCCAGCAGTTTATGGGGGCTCCAAGAGACCCAGTACTTC. Translating it yields CASSLWGLQETQYF.

The gene calls are TRBV30 and TRBJ2-5; 8 nucleotides line up with TRBD2. The CDR3 loop spans 15 amino acids. Germline V gives CDR1 GTSNPN, CDR2 SVGIG (reference sequence). J lost 1 base, V lost 5 bases, and 9 bases had no gene match. CDR3 residues: CAWDGNGRGQETQYF. For the CDR3, the DNA is TGTGCCTGGGACGGTAACGGGAGGGGCCAAGAGACCCAGTACTTC.

The chain uses TRBV19 and TRBJ2-2; D is perhaps TRBD2 (6 bases). This CDR3 comprises 14 residues. With 5 bases removed from V and 8 bases from J, the gap between germline ends came to 15 bases. The germline CDR1 and CDR2 sequences are LNHDA and SQIVND (reference sequence). CDR3 sequence reads: CASSPEEGRGELFF. The CDR3 DNA reads TGTGCCAGTAGTCCGGAGGAGGGGAGAGGGGAGCTGTTTTTT.

The chain employs TRBV14 and TRBJ1-2; a weak D match, TRBD1 (6 bases). The germline gives CDR1 SGHDN, CDR2 FVKESK. CDR3 size: 13 residues. The V end was cut by 5 bases, the J end by 2 bases, with 9 bases between. DNA of the CDR3: TGTGCCAGCAGCGAACAGGGAAACTATGGCTACACCTTC. Its translation: CASSEQGNYGYTF.

This clone was picked up one time. V and J are TRBV7-6 and TRBJ2-7, with 8 positions matching TRBD2. Germline trimming cut 5 bases from V and 3 bases from J; bases unmatched to any gene: 9. The V gene's germline CDR1 is SGHVS and CDR2 FNYEAQ. The CDR3 sequence is 15 residues long. The CDR3 protein is CASSRSGTSGYEQYF. In nucleotides, the CDR3 is TGTGCCAGCAGCCGGAGCGGTACTAGCGGCTACGAGCAGTACTTC.

The chain recombines TRBV5-8 with TRBJ1-4, with 7 bases that match TRBD1. Trimming cost V 4 bases and J 0 bases; bases outside gene matches: 3. Per the germline V gene, CDR1 is SGHTS and CDR2 is YDEGEE. The CDR3 contains 15 residues. CDR3 coding DNA: TGTGCCAGCAGCCTTCAGGGGGCAACTAATGAAAAACTGTTTTTT. Residues: CASSLQGATNEKLFF.

This chain uses TRBV7-6 with TRBJ1-1; TRBD1 aligns across 7 bases. This CDR3 region has 16 residues. The V segment lost 4 bases and the J segment 1 base; nucleotides outside the gene matches: 9. CDR1 and CDR2 (germline): SGHVS, FNYEAQ. CDR3 amino acids: CASSSLKGAPNTEAFF. The CDR3 region has the DNA TGTGCCAGCAGCTCTTTGAAGGGGGCCCCGAACACTGAAGCTTTCTTT.